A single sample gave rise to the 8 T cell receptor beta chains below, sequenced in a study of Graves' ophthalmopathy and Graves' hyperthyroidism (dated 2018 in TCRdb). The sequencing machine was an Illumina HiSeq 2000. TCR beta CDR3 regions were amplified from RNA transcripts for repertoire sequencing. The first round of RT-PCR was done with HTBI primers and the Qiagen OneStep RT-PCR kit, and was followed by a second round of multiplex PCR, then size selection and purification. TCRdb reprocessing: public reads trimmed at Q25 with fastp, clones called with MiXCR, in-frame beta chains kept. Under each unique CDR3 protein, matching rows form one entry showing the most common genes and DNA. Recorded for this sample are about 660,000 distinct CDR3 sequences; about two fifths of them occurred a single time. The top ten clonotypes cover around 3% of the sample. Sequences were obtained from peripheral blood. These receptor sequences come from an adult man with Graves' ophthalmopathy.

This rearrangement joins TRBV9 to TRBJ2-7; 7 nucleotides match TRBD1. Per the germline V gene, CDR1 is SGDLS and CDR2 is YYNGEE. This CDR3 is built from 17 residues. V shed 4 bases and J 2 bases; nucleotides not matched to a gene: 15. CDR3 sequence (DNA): TGTGCCAGCAGCCCCCGGGGAGCCGTGGACAGGACCTACGAGCAGTACTTC. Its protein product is CASSPRGAVDRTYEQYF.

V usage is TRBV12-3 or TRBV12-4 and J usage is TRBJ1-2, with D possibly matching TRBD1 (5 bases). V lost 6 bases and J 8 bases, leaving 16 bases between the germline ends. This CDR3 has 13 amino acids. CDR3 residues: CASSQNGAGGYTF. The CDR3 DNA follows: TGTGCCAGCAGCCAAAACGGGGCAGGAGGCTACACCTTC.

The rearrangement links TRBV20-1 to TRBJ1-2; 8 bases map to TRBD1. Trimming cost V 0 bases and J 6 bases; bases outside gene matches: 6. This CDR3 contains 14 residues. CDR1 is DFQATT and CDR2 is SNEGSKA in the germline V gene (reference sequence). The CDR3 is CSARDLGQGNGYTF. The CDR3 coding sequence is TGCAGTGCTAGAGATCTCGGACAGGGCAATGGCTACACCTTC.

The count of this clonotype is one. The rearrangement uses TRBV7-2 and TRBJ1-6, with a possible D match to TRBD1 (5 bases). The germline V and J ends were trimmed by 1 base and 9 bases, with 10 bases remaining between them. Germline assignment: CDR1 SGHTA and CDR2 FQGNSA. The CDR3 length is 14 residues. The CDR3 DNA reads TGTGCCAGCAGCTTAGGAGGGGATGGTTCACCCCTCCACTTT. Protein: CASSLGGDGSPLHF.

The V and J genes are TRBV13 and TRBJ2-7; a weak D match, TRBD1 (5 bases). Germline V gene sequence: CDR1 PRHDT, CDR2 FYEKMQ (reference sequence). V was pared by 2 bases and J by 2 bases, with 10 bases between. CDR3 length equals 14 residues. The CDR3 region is CASSLRGRAYEQYF. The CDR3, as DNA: TGTGCCAGCAGCTTAAGGGGTCGGGCCTACGAGCAGTACTTC. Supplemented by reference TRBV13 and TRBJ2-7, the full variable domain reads AAGVIQSPRHLIKEKRETATLKCYPIPRHDTVYWYQQGPGQDPQFLISFYEKMQSDKGSIPDRFSAQQFSDYHSELNMSSLELGDSALYFCASSLRGRAYEQYFGPGTRLTVT.

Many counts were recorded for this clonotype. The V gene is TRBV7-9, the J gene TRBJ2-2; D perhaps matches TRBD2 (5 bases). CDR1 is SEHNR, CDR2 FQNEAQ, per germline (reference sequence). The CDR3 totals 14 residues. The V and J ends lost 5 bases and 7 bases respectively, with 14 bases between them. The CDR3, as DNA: TGTGCCAGCAGCAACCTCCCGGCGGGCGGGGAGCTGTTTTTT. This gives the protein CASSNLPAGGELFF.

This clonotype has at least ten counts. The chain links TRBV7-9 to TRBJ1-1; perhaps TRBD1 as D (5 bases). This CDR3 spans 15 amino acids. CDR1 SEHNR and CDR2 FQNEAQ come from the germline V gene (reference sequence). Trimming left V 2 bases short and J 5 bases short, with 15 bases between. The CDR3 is CASSLLPGMETEAFF. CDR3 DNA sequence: TGTGCCAGCAGCTTATTGCCAGGGATGGAGACTGAAGCTTTCTTT. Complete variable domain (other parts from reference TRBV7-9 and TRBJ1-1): DTGVSQNPRHKITKRGQNVTFRCDPISEHNRLYWYRQTLGQGPEFLTYFQNEAQLEKSRLLSDRFSAERPKGSFSTLEIQRTEQGDSAMYLCASSLLPGMETEAFFGQGTRLTVV.

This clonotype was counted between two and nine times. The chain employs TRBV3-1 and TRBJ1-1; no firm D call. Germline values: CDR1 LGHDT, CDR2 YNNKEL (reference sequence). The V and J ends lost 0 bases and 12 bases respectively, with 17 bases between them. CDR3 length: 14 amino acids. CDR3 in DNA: TGTGCCAGCAGCCAAGAATCGACTCTACGGGGAACTTTCTTT. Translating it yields CASSQESTLRGTFF.